The T cell receptor beta chain described here comes from a study of T cell responses to AZD1222 COVID-19 vaccine. CDR3 length: 13 residues. Trimming took off 0 bases at V and 15 bases at J, with 16 bases between the two ends. Germline assignment: CDR1 SGDLS and CDR2 YYNGEE. Data came from immunoSEQ multiplex PCR; TCRdb stores just in-frame clones and leaves some out. The sample table sets out 150,000 or so clones. This sequence originates from an adult in good health. Sample: peripheral blood. The chain couples TRBV9 to TRBJ2-1; no reliable D call. The CDR3 DNA is TGTGCCAGCAGCGTAGCCTTTTCGGGCAGGCCGTTCTTC. This sequence encodes CASSVAFSGRPFF.